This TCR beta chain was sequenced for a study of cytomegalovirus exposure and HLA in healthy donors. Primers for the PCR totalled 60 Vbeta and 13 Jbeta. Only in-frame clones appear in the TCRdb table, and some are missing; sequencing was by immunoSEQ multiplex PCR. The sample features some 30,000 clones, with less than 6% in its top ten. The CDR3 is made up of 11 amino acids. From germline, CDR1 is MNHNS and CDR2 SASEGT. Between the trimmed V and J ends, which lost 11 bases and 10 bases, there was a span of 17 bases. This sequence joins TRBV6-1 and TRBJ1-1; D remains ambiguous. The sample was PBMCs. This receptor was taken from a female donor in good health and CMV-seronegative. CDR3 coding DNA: TGTGCCGCCGCTCCAGCGCTCACAGCTTTCTTT. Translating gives CAAAPALTAFF.